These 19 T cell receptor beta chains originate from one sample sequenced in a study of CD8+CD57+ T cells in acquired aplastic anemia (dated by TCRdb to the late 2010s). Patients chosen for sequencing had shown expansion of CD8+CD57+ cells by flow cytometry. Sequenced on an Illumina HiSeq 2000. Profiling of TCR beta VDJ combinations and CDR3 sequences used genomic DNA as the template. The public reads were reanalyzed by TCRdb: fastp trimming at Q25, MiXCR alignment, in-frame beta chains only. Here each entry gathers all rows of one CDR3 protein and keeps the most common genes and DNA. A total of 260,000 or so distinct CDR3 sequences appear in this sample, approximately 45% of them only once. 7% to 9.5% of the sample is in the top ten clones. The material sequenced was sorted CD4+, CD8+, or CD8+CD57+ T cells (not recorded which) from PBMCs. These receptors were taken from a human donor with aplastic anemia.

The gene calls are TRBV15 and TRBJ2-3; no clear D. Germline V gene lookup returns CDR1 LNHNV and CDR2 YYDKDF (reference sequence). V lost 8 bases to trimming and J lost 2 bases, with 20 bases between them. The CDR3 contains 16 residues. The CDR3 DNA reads TGTGCCACCGCCGGCGGAGATAAGCATGTCACAGATACGCAGTATTTT. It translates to CATAGGDKHVTDTQYF.

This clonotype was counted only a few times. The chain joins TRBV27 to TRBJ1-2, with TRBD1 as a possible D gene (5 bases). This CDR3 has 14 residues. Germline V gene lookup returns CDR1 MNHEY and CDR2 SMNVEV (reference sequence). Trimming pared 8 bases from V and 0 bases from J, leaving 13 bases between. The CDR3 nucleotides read TGTGCCAGCTGGGGGGGGGAAGCTAACTATGGCTACACCTTC. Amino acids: CASWGGEANYGYTF.

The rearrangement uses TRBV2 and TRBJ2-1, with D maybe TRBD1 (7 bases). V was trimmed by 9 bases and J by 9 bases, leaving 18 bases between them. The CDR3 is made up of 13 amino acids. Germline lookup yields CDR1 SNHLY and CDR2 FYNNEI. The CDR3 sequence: CASGGRGGLEQFF. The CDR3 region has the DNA TGTGCCAGTGGGGGGAGAGGGGGCCTTGAGCAGTTCTTC.

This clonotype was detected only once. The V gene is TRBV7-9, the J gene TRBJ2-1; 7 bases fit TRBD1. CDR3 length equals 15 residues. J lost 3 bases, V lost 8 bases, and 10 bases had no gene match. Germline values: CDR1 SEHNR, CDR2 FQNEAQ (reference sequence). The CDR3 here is CASGQQTGYYNEQFF. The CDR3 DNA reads TGTGCCAGCGGGCAGCAGACAGGGTACTACAATGAGCAGTTCTTC.

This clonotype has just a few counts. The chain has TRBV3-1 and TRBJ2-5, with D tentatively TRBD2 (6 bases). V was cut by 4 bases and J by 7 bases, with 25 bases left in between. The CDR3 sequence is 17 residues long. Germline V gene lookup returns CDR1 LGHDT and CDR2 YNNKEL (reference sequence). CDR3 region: CASSPYTGTPLMRTQYF. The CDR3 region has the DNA TGTGCCAGCAGCCCTTATACCGGGACTCCCTTGATGCGGACCCAGTACTTC.

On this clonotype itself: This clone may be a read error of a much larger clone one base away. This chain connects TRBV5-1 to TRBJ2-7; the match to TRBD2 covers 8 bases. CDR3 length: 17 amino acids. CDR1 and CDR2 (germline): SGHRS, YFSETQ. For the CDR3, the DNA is TGCGCCAGCAGCTCCTCGGGGGGCGGGAGGAGCTCCTACGAGCGGTACTTC. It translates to CASSSSGGGRSSYERYF.

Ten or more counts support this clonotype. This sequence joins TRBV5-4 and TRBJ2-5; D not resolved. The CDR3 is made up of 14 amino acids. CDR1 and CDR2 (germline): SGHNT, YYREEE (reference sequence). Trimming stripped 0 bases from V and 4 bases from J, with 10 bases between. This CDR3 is CASSLVWERETQYF. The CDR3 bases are TGTGCCAGCAGCTTGGTTTGGGAACGAGAGACCCAGTACTTC.

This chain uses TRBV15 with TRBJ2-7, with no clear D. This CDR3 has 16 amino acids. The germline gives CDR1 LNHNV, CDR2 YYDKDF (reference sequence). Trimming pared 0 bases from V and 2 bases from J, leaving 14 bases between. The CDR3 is CATSRDSWTETYEQYF. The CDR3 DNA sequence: TGTGCCACCAGCAGAGATTCATGGACGGAAACCTACGAGCAGTACTTC.

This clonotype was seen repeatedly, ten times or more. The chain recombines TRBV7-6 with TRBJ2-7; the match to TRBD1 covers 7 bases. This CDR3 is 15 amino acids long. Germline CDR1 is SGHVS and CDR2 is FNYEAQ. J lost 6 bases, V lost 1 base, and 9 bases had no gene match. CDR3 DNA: TGTGCCAGCAGCTTAGGAGAGACAGGGATCCGCGAGCAGTACTTC. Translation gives CASSLGETGIREQYF.

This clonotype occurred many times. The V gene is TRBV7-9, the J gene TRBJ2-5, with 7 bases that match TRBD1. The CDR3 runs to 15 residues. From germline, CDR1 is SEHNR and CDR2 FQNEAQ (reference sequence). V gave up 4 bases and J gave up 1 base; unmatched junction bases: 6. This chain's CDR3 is CASSSTRDSQETQYF. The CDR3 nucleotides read TGTGCCAGCAGCTCTACTCGGGACAGCCAAGAGACCCAGTACTTC.

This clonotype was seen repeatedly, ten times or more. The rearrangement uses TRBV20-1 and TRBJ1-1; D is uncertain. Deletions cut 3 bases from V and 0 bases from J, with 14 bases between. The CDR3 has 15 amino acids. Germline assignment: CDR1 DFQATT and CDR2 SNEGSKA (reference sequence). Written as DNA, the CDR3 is TGCAGTGCTAGGAGCGTCGGCCTCGTGAACACTGAAGCTTTCTTT. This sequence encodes CSARSVGLVNTEAFF.

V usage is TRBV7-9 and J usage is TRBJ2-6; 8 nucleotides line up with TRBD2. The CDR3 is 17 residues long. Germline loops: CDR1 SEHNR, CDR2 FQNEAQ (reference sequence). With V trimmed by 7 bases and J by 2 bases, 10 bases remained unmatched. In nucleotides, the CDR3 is TGTGCCAGCACTAAAGGGACTAGTCAAGCTGGGGCCAACGTCCTGACTTTC. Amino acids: CASTKGTSQAGANVLTF.

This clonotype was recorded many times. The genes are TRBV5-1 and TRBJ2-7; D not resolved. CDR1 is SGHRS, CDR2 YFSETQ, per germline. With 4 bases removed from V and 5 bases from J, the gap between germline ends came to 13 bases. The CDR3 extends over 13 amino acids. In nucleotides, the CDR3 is TGCGCCAGCAGCCTATCCTTAGCCAACGAGCAGTACTTC. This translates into CASSLSLANEQYF.

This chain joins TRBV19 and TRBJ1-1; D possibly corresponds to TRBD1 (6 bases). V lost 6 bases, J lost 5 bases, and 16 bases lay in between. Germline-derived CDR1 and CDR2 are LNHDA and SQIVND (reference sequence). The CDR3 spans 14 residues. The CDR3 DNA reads TGTGCCAGTAGAGCACTGGGGGCTGATACTGAAGCTTTCTTT. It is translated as CASRALGADTEAFF.

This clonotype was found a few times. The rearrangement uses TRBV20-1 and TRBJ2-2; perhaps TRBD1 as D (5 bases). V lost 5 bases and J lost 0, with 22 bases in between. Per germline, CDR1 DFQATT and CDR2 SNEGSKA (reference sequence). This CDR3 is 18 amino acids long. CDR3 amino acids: CSARQGPQGCANTGELFF. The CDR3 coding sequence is TGCAGTGCTCGCCAGGGTCCCCAGGGCTGTGCGAACACCGGGGAGCTGTTTTTT.

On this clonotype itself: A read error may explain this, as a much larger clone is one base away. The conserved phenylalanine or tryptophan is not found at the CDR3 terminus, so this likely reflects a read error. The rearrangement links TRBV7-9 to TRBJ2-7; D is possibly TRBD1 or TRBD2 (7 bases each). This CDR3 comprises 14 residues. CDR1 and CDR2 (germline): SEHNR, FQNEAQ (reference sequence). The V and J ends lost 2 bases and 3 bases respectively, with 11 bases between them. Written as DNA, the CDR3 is TGTGCCAGCAGCTTAACCAGGGGGGGCTACGAGCAGTACTCC. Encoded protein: CASSLTRGGYEQYS.

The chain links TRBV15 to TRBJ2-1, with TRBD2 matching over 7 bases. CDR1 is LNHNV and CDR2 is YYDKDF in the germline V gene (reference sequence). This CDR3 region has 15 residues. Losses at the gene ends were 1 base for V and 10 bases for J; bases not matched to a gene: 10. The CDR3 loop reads CATSRGGGTFNEQFF. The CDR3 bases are TGTGCCACCAGCAGAGGGGGGGGGACCTTCAACGAGCAGTTCTTC.

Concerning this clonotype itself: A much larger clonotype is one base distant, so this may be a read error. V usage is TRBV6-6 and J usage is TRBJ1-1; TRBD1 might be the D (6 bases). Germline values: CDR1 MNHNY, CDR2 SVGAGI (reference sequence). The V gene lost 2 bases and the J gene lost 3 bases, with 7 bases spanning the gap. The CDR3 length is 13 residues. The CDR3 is CASSYRGDTEAFF. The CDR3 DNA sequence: TGTGCCAGCAGTTACAGGGGGGACACTGAAGCTTTCTTT.

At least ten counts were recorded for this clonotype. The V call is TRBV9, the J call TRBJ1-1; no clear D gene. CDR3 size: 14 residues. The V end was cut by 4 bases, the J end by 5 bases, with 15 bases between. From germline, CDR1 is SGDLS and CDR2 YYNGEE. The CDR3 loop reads CASSPQFRVTEAFF. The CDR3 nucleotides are TGTGCCAGCAGCCCCCAATTTAGGGTAACTGAAGCTTTCTTT.